Listed below are T cell receptor beta chains from one sample, sequenced in a study of T cell responses to AZD1222 COVID-19 vaccine. TCRdb's table, derived via immunoSEQ multiplex PCR, lists solely in-frame clones and lacks some. The table includes approximately 150,000 clones, about nine tenths detected once. Sample: peripheral blood, taken on day 0 of AZD1222 vaccination. The receptors were sampled from an adult in good health. Each CDR3 is given with its conserved first and last residue. The order of the fields is V gene, J gene, clone size, D gene, CDR3 protein, CDR3 DNA. A D gene is named only where the DNA matches it firmly. The size field is filled for only some rows; it gives once, few, many or a size class.

v_gene: TRBV6-5; j_gene: TRBJ1-4; abundance: .; d_gene: .; CDR3aa: CASSYLSPGTSEKLFF; CDR3nt: TGTGCCAGCAGTTACCTGAGTCCAGGAACTAGTGAAAAACTGTTTTTT
v_gene: TRBV4-2; j_gene: TRBJ1-1; abundance: .; d_gene: TRBD1; CDR3aa: CASSQDGDSMNTEAFF; CDR3nt: TGTGCCAGCAGCCAAGATGGGGACAGTATGAACACTGAAGCTTTCTTT
v_gene: TRBV12-3/TRBV12-4; j_gene: TRBJ1-5; abundance: .; d_gene: .; CDR3aa: CASSYGPNQPQHF; CDR3nt: TGTGCCAGCAGTTACGGCCCCAATCAGCCCCAGCATTTT
v_gene: TRBV6-5; j_gene: TRBJ2-2; abundance: .; d_gene: .; CDR3aa: CASTEAGELFF; CDR3nt: TGTGCCAGCACGGAGGCAGGGGAGCTGTTTTTT
v_gene: TRBV4-1; j_gene: TRBJ1-1; abundance: .; d_gene: .; CDR3aa: CASNLNRGGTEAFF; CDR3nt: TGCGCCAGCAACCTTAATAGAGGGGGCACTGAAGCTTTCTTT
v_gene: TRBV27; j_gene: TRBJ1-2; abundance: .; d_gene: .; CDR3aa: CASSLWPSGDGYTF; CDR3nt: TGTGCCAGCAGTTTATGGCCCTCAGGAGATGGCTACACCTTC
v_gene: TRBV5-4; j_gene: TRBJ1-2; abundance: .; d_gene: TRBD1; CDR3aa: CALGGGNRANYGYTF; CDR3nt: TGTGCATTGGGAGGGGGCAACCGGGCTAACTATGGCTACACCTTC
v_gene: TRBV7-9; j_gene: TRBJ1-5; abundance: .; d_gene: .; CDR3aa: CASSPQGISNQPQHF; CDR3nt: TGTGCCAGCAGCCCGCAGGGTATTAGCAATCAGCCCCAGCATTTT
v_gene: TRBV4-2; j_gene: TRBJ1-2; abundance: few; d_gene: .; CDR3aa: CASSPGVNYGYTF; CDR3nt: TGTGCCAGCAGCCCAGGGGTGAACTATGGCTACACCTTC
v_gene: TRBV29-1; j_gene: TRBJ2-7; abundance: .; d_gene: .; CDR3aa: CSVAELTYEQYF; CDR3nt: TGCAGCGTGGCGGAGCTTACCTACGAGCAGTACTTC
v_gene: TRBV2; j_gene: TRBJ2-1; abundance: .; d_gene: .; CDR3aa: CASSATGTNYNEQFF; CDR3nt: TGTGCCAGCAGTGCGACTGGGACAAACTACAATGAGCAGTTCTTC
v_gene: TRBV24-1; j_gene: TRBJ2-1; abundance: .; d_gene: TRBD1; CDR3aa: CATSDFWRNRDRLGYEQFF; CDR3nt: TGTGCCACCAGTGATTTCTGGAGGAACCGGGACAGATTGGGGTATGAGCAGTTCTTC
v_gene: TRBV9; j_gene: TRBJ1-4; abundance: once; d_gene: .; CDR3aa: CASSVDGGSAEKLFF; CDR3nt: TGTGCCAGCAGCGTTGACGGAGGATCGGCTGAAAAACTGTTTTTT
v_gene: TRBV11-2; j_gene: TRBJ2-1; abundance: .; d_gene: TRBD2; CDR3aa: CASSLSTSGRANEQFF; CDR3nt: TGTGCCAGCAGCTTAAGCACTAGCGGGAGAGCCAATGAGCAGTTCTTC
v_gene: TRBV2; j_gene: TRBJ2-7; abundance: once; d_gene: TRBD2; CDR3aa: CASMAGGPYEQYF; CDR3nt: TGTGCCAGCATGGCGGGAGGGCCCTACGAGCAGTACTTC
v_gene: TRBV6-5; j_gene: TRBJ2-5; abundance: .; d_gene: .; CDR3aa: CASSLFLLETQYF; CDR3nt: TGTGCCAGCAGCCTATTTCTGTTAGAGACCCAGTACTTC
v_gene: TRBV7-2; j_gene: TRBJ2-1; abundance: .; d_gene: TRBD2; CDR3aa: CASSSYRVRLAGDWEQFF; CDR3nt: TGTGCCAGCAGCTCCTACCGGGTGAGACTAGCGGGAGACTGGGAGCAGTTCTTC